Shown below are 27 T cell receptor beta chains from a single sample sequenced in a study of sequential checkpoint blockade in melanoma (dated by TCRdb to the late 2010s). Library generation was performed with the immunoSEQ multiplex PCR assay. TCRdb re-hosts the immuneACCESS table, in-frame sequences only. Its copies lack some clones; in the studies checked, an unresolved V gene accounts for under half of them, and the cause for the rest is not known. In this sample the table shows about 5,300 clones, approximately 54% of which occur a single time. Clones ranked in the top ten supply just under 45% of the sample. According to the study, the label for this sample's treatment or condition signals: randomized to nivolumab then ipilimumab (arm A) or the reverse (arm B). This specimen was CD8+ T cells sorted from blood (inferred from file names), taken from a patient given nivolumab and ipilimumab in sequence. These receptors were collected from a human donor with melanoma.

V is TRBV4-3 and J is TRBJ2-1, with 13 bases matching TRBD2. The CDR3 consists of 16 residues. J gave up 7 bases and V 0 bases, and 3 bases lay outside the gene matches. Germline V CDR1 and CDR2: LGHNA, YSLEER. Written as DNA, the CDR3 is TGCGCCAGCAGCCAAGACCGGACTAGCGGGGGTAATGAGCAGTTCTTC. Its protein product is CASSQDRTSGGNEQFF.

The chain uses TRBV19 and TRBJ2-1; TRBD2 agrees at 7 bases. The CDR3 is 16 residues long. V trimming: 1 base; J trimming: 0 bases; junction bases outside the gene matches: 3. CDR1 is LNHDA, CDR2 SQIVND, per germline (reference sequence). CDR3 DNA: TGTGCCAGTAGTATAGTTGGGGGGGTCTCCTACAATGAGCAGTTCTTC. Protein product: CASSIVGGVSYNEQFF.

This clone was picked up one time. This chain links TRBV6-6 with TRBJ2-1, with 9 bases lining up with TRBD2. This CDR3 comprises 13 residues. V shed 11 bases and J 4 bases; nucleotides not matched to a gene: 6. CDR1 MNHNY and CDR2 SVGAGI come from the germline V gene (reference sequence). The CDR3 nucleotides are TGTGCCTCCGCGGGGGGGGATTACAATGAGCAGTTCTTC. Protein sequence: CASAGGDYNEQFF.

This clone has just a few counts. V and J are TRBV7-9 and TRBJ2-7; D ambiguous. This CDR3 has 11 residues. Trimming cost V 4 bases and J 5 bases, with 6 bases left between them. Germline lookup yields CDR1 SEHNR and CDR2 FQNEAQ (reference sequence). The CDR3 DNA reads TGTGCCAGCAGCTCGTTTGACGAGCAGTACTTC. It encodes CASSSFDEQYF.

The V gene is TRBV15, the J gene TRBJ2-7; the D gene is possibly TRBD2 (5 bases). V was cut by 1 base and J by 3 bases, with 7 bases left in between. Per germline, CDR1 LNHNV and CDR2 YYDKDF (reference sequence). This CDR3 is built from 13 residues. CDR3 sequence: CATSRARDYEQYF. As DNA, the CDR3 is TGTGCCACCAGCAGAGCTCGGGACTACGAGCAGTACTTC.

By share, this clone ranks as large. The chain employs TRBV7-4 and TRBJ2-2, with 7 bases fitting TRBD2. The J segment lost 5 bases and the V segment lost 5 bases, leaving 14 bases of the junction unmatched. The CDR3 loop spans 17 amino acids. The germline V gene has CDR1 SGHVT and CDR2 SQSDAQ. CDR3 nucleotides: TGTGCCAGCAGCCCCCCCGTGGGGGGAGGGAGGACCGGGGAGCTGTTTTTT. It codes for CASSPPVGGGRTGELFF.

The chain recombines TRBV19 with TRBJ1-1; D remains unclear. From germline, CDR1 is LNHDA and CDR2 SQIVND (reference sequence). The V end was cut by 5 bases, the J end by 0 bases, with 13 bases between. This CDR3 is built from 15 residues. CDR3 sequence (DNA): TGTGCCAGTAGTCCCACCCTGAGCCTGAACACTGAAGCTTTCTTT. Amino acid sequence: CASSPTLSLNTEAFF.

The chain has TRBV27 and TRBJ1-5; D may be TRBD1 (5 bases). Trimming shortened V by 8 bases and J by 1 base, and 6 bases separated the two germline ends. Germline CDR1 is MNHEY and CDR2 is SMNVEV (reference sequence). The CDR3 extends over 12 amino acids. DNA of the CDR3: TGTGCCAGCGGGGGGAGCAATCAGCCCCAGCATTTT. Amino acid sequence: CASGGSNQPQHF.

The CDR3 reads CASDILHSRKTYGYTF. In nucleotides, the CDR3 is TGTGCCAGCGACATCCTGCACTCAAGAAAGACCTATGGCTACACCTTC. This chain connects TRBV9 to TRBJ1-2; D call uncertain. Germline loops: CDR1 SGDLS, CDR2 YYNGEE. The CDR3 has 16 amino acids. The V gene lost 7 bases and the J gene lost 4 bases, with 23 bases spanning the gap. The full variable domain, completed using reference TRBV9 and TRBJ1-2, is DSGVTQTPKHLITATGQRVTLRCSPRSGDLSVYWYQQSLDQGLQFLIQYYNGEERAKGNILERFSAQQFPDLHSELNLSSLELGDSALYFCASDILHSRKTYGYTFGSGTRLTVV.

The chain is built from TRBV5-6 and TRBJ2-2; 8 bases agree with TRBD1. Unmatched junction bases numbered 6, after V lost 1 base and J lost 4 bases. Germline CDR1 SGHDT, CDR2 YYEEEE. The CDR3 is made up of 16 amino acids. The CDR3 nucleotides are TGTGCCAGCAGCTTGTCAGGGACAGGAGGCACCGGGGAGCTGTTTTTT. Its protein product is CASSLSGTGGTGELFF.

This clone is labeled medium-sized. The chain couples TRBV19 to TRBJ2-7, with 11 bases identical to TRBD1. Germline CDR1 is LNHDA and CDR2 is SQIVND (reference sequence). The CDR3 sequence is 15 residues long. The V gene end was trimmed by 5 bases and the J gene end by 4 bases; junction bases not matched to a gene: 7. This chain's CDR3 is CASSVPGTGGYEQYF. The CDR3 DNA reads TGTGCCAGTAGTGTTCCCGGGACAGGGGGATACGAGCAGTACTTC.

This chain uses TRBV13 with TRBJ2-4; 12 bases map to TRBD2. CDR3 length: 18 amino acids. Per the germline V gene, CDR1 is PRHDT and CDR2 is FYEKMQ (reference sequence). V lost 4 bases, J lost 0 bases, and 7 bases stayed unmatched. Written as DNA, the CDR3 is TGTGCCAGCAGCTCTCTGACTAGCGGGGGTTTAGCCAAAAACATTCAGTACTTC. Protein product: CASSSLTSGGLAKNIQYF.

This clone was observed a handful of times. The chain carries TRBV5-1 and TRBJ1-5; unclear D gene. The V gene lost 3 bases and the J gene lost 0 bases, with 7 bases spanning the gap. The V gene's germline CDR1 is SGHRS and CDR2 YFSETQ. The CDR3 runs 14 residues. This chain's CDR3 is CASSYGYSNQPQHF. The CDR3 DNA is TGCGCCAGCAGCTACGGGTATAGCAATCAGCCCCAGCATTTT.

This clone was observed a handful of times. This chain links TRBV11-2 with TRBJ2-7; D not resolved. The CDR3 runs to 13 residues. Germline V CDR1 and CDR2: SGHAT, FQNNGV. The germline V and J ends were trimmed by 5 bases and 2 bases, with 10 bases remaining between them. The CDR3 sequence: CASSLREAYEQYF. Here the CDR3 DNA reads TGTGCCAGCAGCCTCAGAGAGGCCTACGAGCAGTACTTC.

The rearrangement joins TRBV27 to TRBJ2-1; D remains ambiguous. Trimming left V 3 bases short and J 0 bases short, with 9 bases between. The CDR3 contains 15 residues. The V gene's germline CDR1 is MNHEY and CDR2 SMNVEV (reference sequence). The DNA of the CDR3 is TGTGCCAGCAGTTTCTCCCCGAGCTCCTACAATGAGCAGTTCTTC. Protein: CASSFSPSSYNEQFF.

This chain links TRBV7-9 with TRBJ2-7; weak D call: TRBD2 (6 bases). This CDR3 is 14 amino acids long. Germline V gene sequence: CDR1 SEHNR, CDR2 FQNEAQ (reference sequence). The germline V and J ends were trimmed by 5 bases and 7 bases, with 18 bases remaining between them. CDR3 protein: CASSPPGLPGEQYF. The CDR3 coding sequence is TGTGCCAGCAGCCCACCGGGACTCCCGGGGGAGCAGTACTTC.

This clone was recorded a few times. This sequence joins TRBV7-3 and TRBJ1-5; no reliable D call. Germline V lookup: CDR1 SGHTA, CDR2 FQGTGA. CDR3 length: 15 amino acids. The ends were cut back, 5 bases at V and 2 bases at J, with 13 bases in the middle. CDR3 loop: CASSPTESGNQPQHF. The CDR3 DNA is TGTGCCAGCAGCCCTACCGAGTCGGGCAATCAGCCCCAGCATTTT.

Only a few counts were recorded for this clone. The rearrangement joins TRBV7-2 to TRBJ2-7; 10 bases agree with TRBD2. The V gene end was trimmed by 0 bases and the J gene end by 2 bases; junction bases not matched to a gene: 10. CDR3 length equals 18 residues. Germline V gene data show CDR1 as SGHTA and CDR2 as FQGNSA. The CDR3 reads CASSLAILLAGAPYEQYF. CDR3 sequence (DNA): TGTGCCAGCAGCTTAGCAATCCTCCTAGCGGGGGCGCCCTACGAGCAGTACTTC.

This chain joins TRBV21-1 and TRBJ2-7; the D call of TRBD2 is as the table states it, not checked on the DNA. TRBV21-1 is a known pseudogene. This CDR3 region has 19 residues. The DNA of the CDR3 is TGTGCCAGCAGCCCCTGGACTAGCGGGGGGCCCCGGGGTTTCTACGAGCAGTACTTC. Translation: CASSPWTSGGPRGFYEQYF.

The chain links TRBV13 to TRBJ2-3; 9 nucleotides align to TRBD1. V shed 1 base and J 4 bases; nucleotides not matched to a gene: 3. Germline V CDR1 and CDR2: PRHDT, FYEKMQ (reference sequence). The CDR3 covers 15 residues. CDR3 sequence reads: CASSLEDRGADTQYF. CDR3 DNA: TGTGCCAGCAGCTTAGAGGACAGGGGTGCAGATACGCAGTATTTT.

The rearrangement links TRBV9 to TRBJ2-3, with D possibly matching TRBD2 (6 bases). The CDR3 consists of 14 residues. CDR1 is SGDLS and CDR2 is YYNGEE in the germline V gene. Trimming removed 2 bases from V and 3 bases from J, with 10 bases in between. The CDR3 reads CASSVGGRTDTQYF. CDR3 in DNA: TGTGCCAGCAGCGTGGGGGGAAGGACAGATACGCAGTATTTT.

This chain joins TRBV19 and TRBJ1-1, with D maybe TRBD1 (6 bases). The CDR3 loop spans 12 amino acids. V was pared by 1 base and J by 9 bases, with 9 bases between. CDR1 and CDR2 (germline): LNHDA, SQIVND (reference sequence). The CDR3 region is CASSIARDKAFF. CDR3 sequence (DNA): TGTGCCAGTAGTATAGCGAGGGACAAAGCTTTCTTT.

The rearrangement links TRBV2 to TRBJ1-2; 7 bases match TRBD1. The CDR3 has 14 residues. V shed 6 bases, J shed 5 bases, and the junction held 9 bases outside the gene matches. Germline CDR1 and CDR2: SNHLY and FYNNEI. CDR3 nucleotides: TGTGCCAGCAGCACCGGACAGGAAGCTTATGGCTACACCTTC. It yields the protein CASSTGQEAYGYTF.

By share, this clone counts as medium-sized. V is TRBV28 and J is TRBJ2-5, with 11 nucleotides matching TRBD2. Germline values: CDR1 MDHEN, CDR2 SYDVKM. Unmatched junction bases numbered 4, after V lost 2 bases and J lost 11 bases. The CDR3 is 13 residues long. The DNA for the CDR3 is TGTGCCAGCAGTTTAGGGACTAGCGGCCTACAGTACTTC. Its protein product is CASSLGTSGLQYF. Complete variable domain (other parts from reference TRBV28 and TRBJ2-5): DVKVTQSSRYLVKRTGEKVFLECVQDMDHENMFWYRQDPGLGLRLIYFSYDVKMKEKGDIPEGYSVSREKKERFSLILESASTNQTSMYLCASSLGTSGLQYFGPGTRLLVL.

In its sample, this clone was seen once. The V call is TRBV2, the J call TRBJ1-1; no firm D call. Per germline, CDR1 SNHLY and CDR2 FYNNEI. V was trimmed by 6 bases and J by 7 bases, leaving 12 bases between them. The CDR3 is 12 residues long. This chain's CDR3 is CASSMGVGEAFF. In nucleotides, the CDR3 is TGTGCCAGCAGCATGGGAGTGGGTGAAGCTTTCTTT.

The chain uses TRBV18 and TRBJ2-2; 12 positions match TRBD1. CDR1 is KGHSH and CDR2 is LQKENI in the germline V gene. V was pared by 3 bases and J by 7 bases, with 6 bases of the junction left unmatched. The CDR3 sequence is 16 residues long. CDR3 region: CASSPSGQGAGGELFF. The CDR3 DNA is TGTGCCAGCTCACCTTCGGGACAGGGGGCAGGCGGGGAGCTGTTTTTT.

The CDR3 protein is CAYSGQLSSGNTIYF. CDR3 bases: TGTGCCTACTCCGGACAGCTGAGCTCTGGAAACACCATATATTTT. This rearrangement joins TRBV30 to TRBJ1-3, with a weak D call TRBD1 (6 bases). Germline V gene data show CDR1 as GTSNPN and CDR2 as SVGIG (reference sequence). The V end was cut by 7 bases, the J end by 0 bases, with 16 bases between. CDR3 length: 15 residues.